Following are 30 T cell receptor beta chains from one sample sequenced in a study of blood T cell repertoires in COVID-19. Profiling relied on immunoSEQ multiplex PCR, and the TCRdb table lists in-frame clones only, not all of them. The sample lists some 150,000 clones, more than 75% occurring once. The sample taken for sequencing was peripheral blood. Receptors originate from a woman of 80 years or more with acute or convalescent COVID-19.

This rearrangement joins TRBV10-2 to TRBJ2-5; 10 bases fit TRBD2. V gave up 6 bases and J gave up 7 bases; unmatched junction bases: 5. Per the germline V gene, CDR1 is WSHSY and CDR2 is SAAADI. The CDR3 is 13 residues long. The CDR3 coding sequence is TGCGCCAGCAGGCTAGCGGGAGAGGGGACCCAGTACTTC. Translation gives CASRLAGEGTQYF.

This clone was counted a single time. J is TRBJ2-1 and V is TRBV18; D is unresolved. Germline V CDR1 and CDR2: KGHSH, LQKENI. Deletions cut 3 bases from V and 2 bases from J, with 8 bases between. The CDR3 has 14 amino acids. The CDR3 DNA follows: TGTGCCAGCTCACCTAGCCCGACCTACAATGAGCAGTTCTTC. Its protein product is CASSPSPTYNEQFF.

The V and J genes are TRBV12-3 or TRBV12-4 and TRBJ2-1, with unresolved D. The germline V and J ends were trimmed by 4 bases and 9 bases, with 7 bases remaining between them. The CDR3 spans 11 residues. In DNA form, the CDR3 reads TGTGCCAGCAGTTCCTGGGCTGAGCAGTTCTTC. Translated: CASSSWAEQFF.

The chain links TRBV11-2 to TRBJ2-1; perhaps TRBD2 as D (5 bases). The V gene lost 5 bases and the J gene lost 0 bases, with 17 bases spanning the gap. This CDR3 comprises 17 residues. Germline V CDR1 and CDR2: SGHAT, FQNNGV. The CDR3 here is CASSIMIAFFSYNEQFF. Here the CDR3 DNA reads TGTGCCAGCAGCATCATGATAGCGTTCTTCTCCTACAATGAGCAGTTCTTC.

This clone has more than one count but fewer than ten. The chain has TRBV7-9 and TRBJ1-4; 9 positions match TRBD1. V gave up 5 bases and J gave up 7 bases; unmatched junction bases: 2. The CDR3 sequence is 13 residues long. CDR1 is SEHNR, CDR2 FQNEAQ, per germline (reference sequence). The CDR3 DNA follows: TGTGCCAGCAGCGGGACAGGGCCTGAAAAACTGTTTTTT. Translated, it gives CASSGTGPEKLFF.

The chain employs TRBV9 and TRBJ1-1; 8 bases are a match to TRBD1. Germline CDR1 SGDLS, CDR2 YYNGEE. This CDR3 is 19 amino acids long. V lost 0 bases, J lost 7 bases, and 20 bases stayed unmatched. In DNA form, the CDR3 reads TGTGCCAGCAGCGTAGCTACGAGAGGGGCAGGGGGCTGGGGTAGTGAAGCTTTCTTT. Protein: CASSVATRGAGGWGSEAFF.

The rearrangement links TRBV2 to TRBJ2-7; 12 bases fit TRBD1. This CDR3 contains 14 residues. The V segment lost 6 bases and the J segment 3 bases; nucleotides outside the gene matches: 3. Germline V gives CDR1 SNHLY, CDR2 FYNNEI. The CDR3 DNA sequence: TGTGCCAGCAGGGGGGACAGGGGGCGCTACGAGCAGTACTTC. This gives the protein CASRGDRGRYEQYF.

The CDR3 loop reads CASSNGHTRQSSGNTIYF. In DNA form, the CDR3 reads TGTGCCAGCAGCAATGGACACACCAGACAGAGCTCTGGAAACACCATATATTTT. This chain uses TRBV28 with TRBJ1-3; D may be TRBD1 (5 bases). Germline loops: CDR1 MDHEN, CDR2 SYDVKM. This CDR3 has 18 amino acids. Deletions cut 6 bases from V and 0 bases from J, with 21 bases between.

Notes on this clone: Mismatch with germline at one junction end may stem from a read error. V is TRBV19 and J is TRBJ1-4; D ambiguous. This CDR3 has 15 amino acids. Germline V gives CDR1 LNHDA, CDR2 SQIVND (reference sequence). CDR3 amino acids: CASSIFGSTLETLFF. CDR3 bases: TGTGCCAGTAGCATATTCGGTTCGACTTTGGAAACACTGTTTTTT.

The V and J genes are TRBV4-2 and TRBJ2-3, with 12 positions matching TRBD2. Germline values: CDR1 LGHNA, CDR2 YNFKEQ. The trim removed 0 bases at V and 6 bases at J, leaving 7 bases unmatched. The length of the CDR3 is 17 residues. In nucleotides, the CDR3 is TGTGCCAGCAGCCAAGAGACTAGCGGGAGTTTATGGGATACGCAGTATTTT. Translation: CASSQETSGSLWDTQYF.

This clone was seen only once. V is TRBV4-2 and J is TRBJ2-7; the D gene is possibly TRBD2 (6 bases). The V and J ends lost 0 bases and 3 bases respectively, with 12 bases between them. This CDR3 contains 15 residues. Germline CDR1 reads LGHNA; CDR2 reads YNFKEQ. In DNA, the CDR3 is TGTGCCAGCAGCCAAGAGGCCGCGGGAATCTACGAGCAGTACTTC. Its protein is CASSQEAAGIYEQYF.

The rearrangement links TRBV5-1 to TRBJ1-4; 11 nucleotides match TRBD1. Germline lookup yields CDR1 SGHRS and CDR2 YFSETQ. CDR3 length: 15 residues. The junction had 6 bases not matched to a gene; V was cut back by 4 bases and J by 7 bases. The CDR3 is CASSTAGTGGEKLFF. The CDR3 DNA reads as TGCGCCAGCAGCACCGCCGGGACAGGGGGTGAAAAACTGTTTTTT.

The rearrangement uses TRBV27 and TRBJ2-3; TRBD2 matches 11 bases. The CDR3 extends over 16 amino acids. V trimming: 5 bases; J trimming: 2 bases; junction bases outside the gene matches: 6. The germline V gene encodes CDR1 MNHEY and CDR2 SMNVEV (reference sequence). CDR3 sequence reads: CASSPGLADPTDTQYF. DNA of the CDR3: TGTGCCAGCAGTCCGGGACTAGCGGACCCCACAGATACGCAGTATTTT.

This chain connects TRBV7-2 to TRBJ2-1, with TRBD1 matching 9 bases. J lost 3 bases, V lost 3 bases, and 3 bases had no gene match. The CDR3 contains 15 residues. Germline CDR1 and CDR2: SGHTA and FQGNSA. The chain's CDR3 is CASSFGQGSYNEQFF. CDR3 nucleotide sequence: TGTGCCAGCAGCTTCGGACAGGGGAGCTACAATGAGCAGTTCTTC.

The rearrangement joins TRBV5-1 to TRBJ2-2; the match to TRBD2 covers 7 bases. The CDR3 has 15 amino acids. J was trimmed by 4 bases and V by 0 bases; bases with no gene match: 3. In germline, CDR1 is SGHRS, CDR2 YFSETQ. The CDR3 sequence is CASSLGDYFTGELFF. The CDR3 DNA is TGCGCCAGCAGCTTGGGGGACTATTTCACCGGGGAGCTGTTTTTT.

This chain connects TRBV24-1 to TRBJ1-2; 12 bases are a match to TRBD1. The CDR3 consists of 17 residues. J lost 7 bases, V lost 5 bases, and 13 bases had no gene match. Germline V gene data show CDR1 as KGHDR and CDR2 as SFDVKD. The DNA of the CDR3 is TGTGCCACCAGTGGGAGTGCTGGGACAGGGGGCTTAATTGGCTACACCTTC. Protein sequence: CATSGSAGTGGLIGYTF.

The chain employs TRBV5-4 and TRBJ1-1, with TRBD1 matching over 8 bases. From germline, CDR1 is SGHNT and CDR2 YYREEE (reference sequence). Unmatched junction bases numbered 6, after V lost 5 bases and J lost 0 bases. This CDR3 comprises 15 residues. This CDR3 reads CASSRDRTMNTEAFF. DNA for the CDR3: TGTGCCAGCAGTAGGGACAGGACGATGAACACTGAAGCTTTCTTT. The whole variable domain, filled in from reference TRBV5-4 and TRBJ1-1, reads ETGVTQSPTHLIKTRGQQVTLRCSSQSGHNTVSWYQQALGQGPQFIFQYYREEENGRGNFPPRFSGLQFPNYSSELNVNALELDDSALYLCASSRDRTMNTEAFFGQGTRLTVV.

The chain couples TRBV19 to TRBJ2-7; 11 positions agree with TRBD2. Trimming took 10 bases from V and 5 from J; bases not matched to a gene: 10. CDR3 length: 14 residues. CDR1 and CDR2 from the germline V gene are LNHDA and SQIVND (reference sequence). The CDR3 bases are TGTGCCACCGTCGATAGCGGGAGGGGTGACGAGCAGTACTTC. It is translated as CATVDSGRGDEQYF.

Here the CDR3 DNA reads TGTGCCAGCAGTTTACAACAGGGCTATGAGCAGTACTTC. Translating gives CASSLQQGYEQYF. The V call is TRBV27, the J call TRBJ2-7; D is possibly TRBD1 (6 bases). The CDR3 is made up of 13 amino acids. The V gene lost 2 bases and the J gene lost 7 bases, with 12 bases spanning the gap. Germline V lookup: CDR1 MNHEY, CDR2 SMNVEV (reference sequence).

The chain links TRBV20-1 to TRBJ1-2; D unresolved. V was shortened by 3 bases and J by 6 bases, with 8 bases between the two germline ends. The length of the CDR3 is 11 residues. The V gene's germline CDR1 is DFQATT and CDR2 SNEGSKA (reference sequence). The CDR3 loop is CSASEVNGYTF. The CDR3 bases are TGCAGTGCTAGCGAGGTTAATGGCTACACCTTC.

V and J are TRBV9 and TRBJ2-2; D call uncertain. Trimming took off 4 bases at V and 4 bases at J, with 8 bases between the two ends. The V gene's germline CDR1 is SGDLS and CDR2 YYNGEE. The CDR3 consists of 13 residues. The CDR3: CASSPWSTGELFF. CDR3 in DNA: TGTGCCAGCAGCCCCTGGAGCACCGGGGAGCTGTTTTTT.

The genes are TRBV5-1 and TRBJ2-7; 9 bases match TRBD1. CDR1 and CDR2 (germline): SGHRS, YFSETQ. Unmatched junction bases numbered 10, after V lost 3 bases and J lost 6 bases. The CDR3 is made up of 15 amino acids. As DNA, the CDR3 is TGCGCCAGCAGCTCCTCGACGGGGACAGGGACCGAGCAGTACTTC. Translated, it gives CASSSSTGTGTEQYF.

J is TRBJ2-1 and V is TRBV6-1; 8 positions agree with TRBD1. With 2 bases clipped from V and 4 bases from J, the junction kept 7 bases outside the gene matches. The CDR3 totals 16 residues. The V gene's germline CDR1 is MNHNS and CDR2 SASEGT. The CDR3, as DNA: TGTGCCAGCAGTGAAATAGTGAGACAGGGGTACAATGAGCAGTTCTTC. Protein product: CASSEIVRQGYNEQFF.

This clone came up once. This chain uses TRBV21-1 with TRBJ2-5; the D call of TRBD2 is as the table states it, not checked on the DNA. TRBV21-1 is tagged as a pseudogene. The CDR3 runs 17 residues. The CDR3, as DNA: TGTGCCAGCAGCCACGGTTGGAGTTTCTTGTACCAAGAGACCCAGTACTTC. It yields the protein CASSHGWSFLYQETQYF.

The chain carries TRBV4-1 and TRBJ1-2, with 9 bases aligning to TRBD1. CDR3 length equals 14 residues. Per germline, CDR1 MGHRA and CDR2 YSYEKL. V was pared by 3 bases and J by 8 bases, with 7 bases of the junction left unmatched. The CDR3 sequence: CASSHLFGTGGYTF. The CDR3 bases are TGCGCCAGCAGCCACCTCTTCGGGACAGGGGGCTACACCTTC.

CDR3 amino acids: CASSLVKSYEQYF. Written as DNA, the CDR3 is TGTGCCAGCAGCTTAGTCAAGAGCTACGAGCAGTACTTC. The chain combines TRBV11-3 with TRBJ2-7; D not certain. V lost 1 base, J lost 3 bases, and 7 bases lay in between. Germline V gene data show CDR1 as SGHNT and CDR2 as YENEEA. The CDR3 loop spans 13 amino acids.

This chain uses TRBV7-9 with TRBJ2-3; D ambiguous. Trimming removed 5 bases from V and 2 bases from J, with 11 bases in between. CDR1 and CDR2 (germline): SEHNR, FQNEAQ (reference sequence). The CDR3 covers 14 residues. CDR3 nucleotides: TGTGCCAGCAGCCCAGTTGGTATCACAGATACGCAGTATTTT. Residues: CASSPVGITDTQYF. Filled out from reference TRBV7-9 and TRBJ2-3, the complete variable domain reads DTGVSQNPRHKITKRGQNVTFRCDPISEHNRLYWYRQTLGQGPEFLTYFQNEAQLEKSRLLSDRFSAERPKGSFSTLEIQRTEQGDSAMYLCASSPVGITDTQYFGPGTRLTVL.

This clone turned up a few times. V usage is TRBV28 and J usage is TRBJ2-2; TRBD1 might be the D (5 bases). The CDR3 length is 13 residues. Per germline, CDR1 MDHEN and CDR2 SYDVKM. V was pared by 6 bases and J by 5 bases, with 10 bases between. The CDR3 spells CASSAGITGELFF. CDR3 bases: TGTGCCAGCAGCGCAGGGATAACCGGGGAGCTGTTTTTT.

V gene TRBV7-9 combines with J gene TRBJ2-7, with 10 bases lining up with TRBD2. Losses at the gene ends were 5 bases for V and 3 bases for J; bases not matched to a gene: 1. Germline V lookup: CDR1 SEHNR, CDR2 FQNEAQ (reference sequence). This CDR3 is built from 13 residues. DNA for the CDR3: TGTGCCAGCAGCGCTAGCGGGAGCTACGAGCAGTACTTC. This sequence encodes CASSASGSYEQYF.

The chain employs TRBV7-8 and TRBJ2-2; TRBD1 matches 8 bases. Germline V gene sequence: CDR1 SGHVS, CDR2 FQNEAQ. V was clipped by 9 bases and J by 5 bases; unmatched bases: 11. CDR3 length equals 15 residues. The CDR3 reads CASNPGTGWTGELFF. For the CDR3, the DNA is TGTGCCAGTAACCCCGGGACAGGTTGGACCGGGGAGCTGTTTTTT.